This T cell receptor (beta chain) derives from a study of beta chain features in type 1 diabetes. Study-wide background: Analysis included 100 million to 110 million sorted cells drawn from all samples.

Notes on this clone: The target antigen is unknown.

Overall study results and limits: Shortening of TCRB CDR3s, moderate but significant, appeared in all four CD4+ subsets of Type 1 diabetes patients. PCR might favor shorter templates, but any such skew would affect patients and controls equally.

This CDR3 has 14 residues. Germline CDR1 LNHNV, CDR2 YYDKDF (reference sequence). Germline trimming cut 7 bases from V and 1 base from J; bases unmatched to any gene: 4. Reverse transcription of all isolated RNA meant that expressed TCRB transcripts were sequenced. Sequencing used immunoSEQ multiplex PCR; TCRdb keeps in-frame clones, though not all of them. The repertoire holds hundreds of thousands of clones, with around 10% as singletons. The chain carries TRBV15 and TRBJ1-1; 9 bases are a match to TRBD1. The TCR sequence derives from a woman aged 25 to 39 in good health. The sample comprised naive CD4+ T cells from blood. The CDR3 sequence: CATIDRGWNTEAFF. The DNA for the CDR3 is TGTGCCACCATCGACAGGGGGTGGAACACTGAAGCTTTCTTT.